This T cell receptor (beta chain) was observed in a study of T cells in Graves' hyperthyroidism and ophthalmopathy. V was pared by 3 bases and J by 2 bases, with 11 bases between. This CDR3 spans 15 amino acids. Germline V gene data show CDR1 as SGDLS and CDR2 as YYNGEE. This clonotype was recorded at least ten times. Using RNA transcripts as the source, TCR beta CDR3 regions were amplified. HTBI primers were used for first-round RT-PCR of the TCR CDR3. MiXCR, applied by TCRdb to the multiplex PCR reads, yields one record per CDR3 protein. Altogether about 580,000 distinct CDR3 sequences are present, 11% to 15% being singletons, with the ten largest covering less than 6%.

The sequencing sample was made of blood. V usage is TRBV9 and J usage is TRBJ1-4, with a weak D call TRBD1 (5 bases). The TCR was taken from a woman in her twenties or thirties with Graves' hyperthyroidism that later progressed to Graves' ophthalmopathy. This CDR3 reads CASSGKWGTNEKLFF. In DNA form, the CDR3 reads TGTGCCAGCAGCGGAAAGTGGGGGACTAATGAAAAACTGTTTTTT. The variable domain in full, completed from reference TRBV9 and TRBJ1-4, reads DSGVTQTPKHLITATGQRVTLRCSPRSGDLSVYWYQQSLDQGLQFLIQYYNGEERAKGNILERFSAQQFPDLHSELNLSSLELGDSALYFCASSGKWGTNEKLFFGSGTQLSVL.